The clone carrying this T cell receptor (beta chain) was counted at least ten times. MiXCR was run by TCRdb on the 5' RACE reads, yielding one entry per CDR3 protein. Of 20,000 to 30,000 distinct CDR3 sequences detected, less than 6% appear once; the ten largest clones hold roughly 5%. Time point of the sample: sample taken at primary tumor resection. The V and J ends lost 3 bases and 1 base respectively, with 9 bases between them. Germline lookup yields CDR1 SEHNR and CDR2 FQNEAQ (reference sequence). There are 14 residues in the CDR3. The data derive from a study of spatial heterogeneity in lung cancer.

This TCR was sampled from a male donor with early-stage non-small cell lung cancer. The gene calls are TRBV7-9 and TRBJ2-5; possible D gene TRBD1, 6 bases. Here the sequenced sample was PBMCs, taken at surgery. Here the CDR3 reads CASSFRGTQETQYF. CDR3 nucleotide sequence: TGTGCCAGCAGCTTTAGGGGGACCCAAGAGACCCAGTACTTC.